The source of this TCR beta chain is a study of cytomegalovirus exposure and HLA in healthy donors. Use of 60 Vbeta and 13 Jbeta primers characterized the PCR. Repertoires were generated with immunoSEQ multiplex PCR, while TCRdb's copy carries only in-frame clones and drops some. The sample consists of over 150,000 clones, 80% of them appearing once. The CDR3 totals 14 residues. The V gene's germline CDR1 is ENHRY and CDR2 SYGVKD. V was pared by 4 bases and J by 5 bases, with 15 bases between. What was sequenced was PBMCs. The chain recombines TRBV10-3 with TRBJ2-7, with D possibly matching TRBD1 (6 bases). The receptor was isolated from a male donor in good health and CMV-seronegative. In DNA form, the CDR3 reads TGTGCCATCAGTGGAAGGACAGCCGTCAACGAGCAGTACTTC. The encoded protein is CAISGRTAVNEQYF.